This T cell receptor (beta chain) was identified in a study of tumor-infiltrating lymphocytes in localized non-small cell lung cancer. Study as a whole: Tumor tissue and non-adjacent uninvolved lung came from each patient.

Generated by immunoSEQ multiplex PCR, the TCRdb table keeps only in-frame clones and is missing some. The repertoire holds about 16,000 clones, with around three quarters as singletons. Germline V gives CDR1 GTSNPN, CDR2 SVGIG (reference sequence). V lost 0 bases and J lost 4; bases outside the gene matches: 10. This CDR3 contains 16 residues. The rearrangement links TRBV30 to TRBJ1-2; TRBD1 agrees at 8 bases. The sequence derives from a human donor with non-small cell lung cancer. What was sequenced was lung tumor tissue. The CDR3 loop reads CAWSVQGRGHLYGYTF. The CDR3 DNA is TGTGCCTGGAGTGTACAGGGCAGGGGGCATCTCTATGGCTACACCTTC.